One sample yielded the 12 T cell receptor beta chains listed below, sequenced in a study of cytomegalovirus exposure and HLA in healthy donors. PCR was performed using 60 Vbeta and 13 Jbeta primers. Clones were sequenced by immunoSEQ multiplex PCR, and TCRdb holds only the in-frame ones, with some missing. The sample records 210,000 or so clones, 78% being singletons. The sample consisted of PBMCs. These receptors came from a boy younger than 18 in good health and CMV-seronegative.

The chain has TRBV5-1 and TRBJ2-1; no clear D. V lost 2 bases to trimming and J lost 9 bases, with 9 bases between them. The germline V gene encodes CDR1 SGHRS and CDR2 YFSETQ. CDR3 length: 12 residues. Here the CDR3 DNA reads TGCGCCAGCAGCTTCATTAACGGTGAGCAGTTCTTC. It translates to CASSFINGEQFF. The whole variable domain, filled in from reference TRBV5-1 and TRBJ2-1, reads KAGVTQTPRYLIKTRGQQVTLSCSPISGHRSVSWYQQTPGQGLQFLFEYFSETQRNKGNFPGRFSGRQFSNSRSEMNVSTLELGDSALYLCASSFINGEQFFGPGTRLTVL.

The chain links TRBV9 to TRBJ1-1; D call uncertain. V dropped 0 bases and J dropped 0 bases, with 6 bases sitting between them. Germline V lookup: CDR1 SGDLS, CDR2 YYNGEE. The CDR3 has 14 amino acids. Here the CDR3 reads CASSVGSMNTEAFF. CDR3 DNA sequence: TGTGCCAGCAGCGTAGGGAGTATGAACACTGAAGCTTTCTTT.

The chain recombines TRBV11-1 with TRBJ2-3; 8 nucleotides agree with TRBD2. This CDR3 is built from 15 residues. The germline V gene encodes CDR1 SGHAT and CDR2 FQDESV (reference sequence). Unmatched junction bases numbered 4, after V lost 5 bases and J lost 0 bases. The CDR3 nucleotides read TGTGCCAGCAGCCGAGCGGGGGCTAGCACAGATACGCAGTATTTT. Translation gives CASSRAGASTDTQYF.

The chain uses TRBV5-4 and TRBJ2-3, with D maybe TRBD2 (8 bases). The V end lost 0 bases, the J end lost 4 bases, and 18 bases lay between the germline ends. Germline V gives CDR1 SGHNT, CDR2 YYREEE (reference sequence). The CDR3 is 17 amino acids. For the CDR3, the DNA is TGTGCCAGCAGCTTGGCGCAACAGGGGCGGGGGGCAGATACGCAGTATTTT. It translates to CASSLAQQGRGADTQYF.

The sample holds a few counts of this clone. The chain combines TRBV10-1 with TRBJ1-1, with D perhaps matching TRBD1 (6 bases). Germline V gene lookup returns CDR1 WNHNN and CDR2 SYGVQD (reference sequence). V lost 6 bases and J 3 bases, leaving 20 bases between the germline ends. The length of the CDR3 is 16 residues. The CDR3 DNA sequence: TGCGCCAGCAGCGATACCGAGGGGGGGCCTGACACTGAAGCTTTCTTT. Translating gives CASSDTEGGPDTEAFF.

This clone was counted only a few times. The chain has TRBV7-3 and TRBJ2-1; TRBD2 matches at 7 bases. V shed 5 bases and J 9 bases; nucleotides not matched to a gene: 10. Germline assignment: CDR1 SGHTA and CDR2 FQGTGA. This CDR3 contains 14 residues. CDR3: CASSLAVAGGEQFF. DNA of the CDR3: TGTGCCAGCAGCCTGGCGGTAGCGGGTGGTGAGCAGTTCTTC.

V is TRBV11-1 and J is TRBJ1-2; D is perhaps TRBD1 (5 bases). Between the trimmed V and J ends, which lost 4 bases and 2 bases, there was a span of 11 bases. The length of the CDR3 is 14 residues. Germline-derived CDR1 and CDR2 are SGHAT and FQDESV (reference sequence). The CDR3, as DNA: TGTGCCAGCAGCTCGAAGCAGGGAAACTATGGCTACACCTTC. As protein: CASSSKQGNYGYTF.

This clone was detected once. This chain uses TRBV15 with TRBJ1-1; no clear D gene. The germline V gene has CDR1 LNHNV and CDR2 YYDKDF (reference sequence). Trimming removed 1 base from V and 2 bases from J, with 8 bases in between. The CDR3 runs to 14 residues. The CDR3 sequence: CATSRVSLNTEAFF. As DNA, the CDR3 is TGTGCCACCAGCAGAGTAAGCCTAAACACTGAAGCTTTCTTT. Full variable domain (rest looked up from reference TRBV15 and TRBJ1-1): DAMVIQNPRYQVTQFGKPVTLSCSQTLNHNVMYWYQQKSSQAPKLLFHYYDKDFNNEADTPDNFQSRRPNTSFCFLDIRSPGLGDTAMYLCATSRVSLNTEAFFGQGTRLTVV.

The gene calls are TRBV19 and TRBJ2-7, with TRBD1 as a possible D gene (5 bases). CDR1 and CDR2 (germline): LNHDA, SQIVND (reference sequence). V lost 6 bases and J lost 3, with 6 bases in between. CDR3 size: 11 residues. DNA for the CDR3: TGTGCCAGTAGAGGGGACTACGAGCAGTACTTC. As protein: CASRGDYEQYF.

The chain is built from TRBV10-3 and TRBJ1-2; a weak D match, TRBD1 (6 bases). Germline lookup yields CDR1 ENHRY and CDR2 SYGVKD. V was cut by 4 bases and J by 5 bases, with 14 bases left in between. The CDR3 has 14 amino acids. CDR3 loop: CAISALSGEYGYTF. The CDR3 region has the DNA TGTGCCATCAGTGCTTTATCAGGGGAATATGGCTACACCTTC.

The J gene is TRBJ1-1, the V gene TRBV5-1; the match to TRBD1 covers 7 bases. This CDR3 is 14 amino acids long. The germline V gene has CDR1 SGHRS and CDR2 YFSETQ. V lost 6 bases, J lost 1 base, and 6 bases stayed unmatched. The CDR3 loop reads CASKGGARNTEAFF. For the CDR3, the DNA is TGCGCCAGCAAAGGGGGCGCTCGGAACACTGAAGCTTTCTTT.

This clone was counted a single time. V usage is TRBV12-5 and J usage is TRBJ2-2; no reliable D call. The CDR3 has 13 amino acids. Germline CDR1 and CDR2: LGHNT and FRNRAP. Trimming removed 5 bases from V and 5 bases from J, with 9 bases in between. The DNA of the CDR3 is TGTGCTAGTGGTCCCCTCTTTACCGGGGAGCTGTTTTTT. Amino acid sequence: CASGPLFTGELFF.